This is a list of T cell receptor beta chains from one sample in a study of blood T cell repertoires in COVID-19. The table came from immunoSEQ multiplex PCR; TCRdb's copy has only in-frame clones and leaves some out. Here the sample spans fewer than 120,000 clones, roughly 87% being singletons. The material sequenced was peripheral blood. The receptors derive from a human donor in a cohort sampled during active COVID-19. Each CDR3 is given with its conserved first and last residue. D genes are given only for firm matches. Some rows have no size entry. The others give once, few or many, or a class for an expanded clone.

clone_size | d_call | j_call | v_call | cdr3_nt | cdr3_aa
NA | NA | TRBJ1-3 | TRBV2 | TGTGCCAGCAGTGAACAGGGGTTACCTTCATCCACCATATATTTT | CASSEQGLPSSTIYF
NA | NA | TRBJ2-4 | TRBV5-1 | TGCGCCAGCAGCTGGGCGGGGCTGGACAAAAACATTCAGTACTTC | CASSWAGLDKNIQYF
NA | TRBD1 | TRBJ1-1 | TRBV27 | TGTGCCAGCAGTCCCCGACAGGGGGCCAACACTGAAGCTTTCTTT | CASSPRQGANTEAFF
once | TRBD1 | TRBJ1-2 | TRBV5-5 | TGTGCCAGCAGCTTGAGCCCGGGACAGACTAACTATGGCTACACCTTC | CASSLSPGQTNYGYTF
once | TRBD1 | TRBJ1-1 | TRBV9 | TGTGCCAGCAGCGCAACACAGGGGTACACTGAAGCTTTCTTT | CASSATQGYTEAFF
few | NA | TRBJ1-6 | TRBV6-6 | TGTGCCAGCAGCACGGGACAAAGCGGACCGAATTCACCCCTCCACTTT | CASSTGQSGPNSPLHF
NA | TRBD2 | TRBJ2-3 | TRBV28 | TGTGCCAGCAGTTTAGCGGGAGGCAGAGGAGATACGCAGTATTTT | CASSLAGGRGDTQYF
NA | TRBD1 | TRBJ2-7 | TRBV7-8 | TGTGCCAGCAGCTTAATGAGGACAGGGGGACTACACGAGCAGTACTTC | CASSLMRTGGLHEQYF
once | NA | TRBJ2-7 | TRBV7-2 | TGTGCCAGCAGCCCAGGCCCAGGGAGGCCCGAGCAGTACTTC | CASSPGPGRPEQYF
NA | NA | TRBJ2-3 | TRBV5-1 | TGCGCCAGCAGCTTGGCAGCAGGGAGCACAGATACGCAGTATTTT | CASSLAAGSTDTQYF
once | NA | TRBJ2-3 | TRBV5-6 | TGTGCCAGCAGCTTGGGCCGGGATACGCAGTATTTT | CASSLGRDTQYF
NA | NA | TRBJ1-4 | TRBV5-1 | TGCGCCAGCAGCCCGATGGAGGGCACTAATGAAAAACTGTTTTTT | CASSPMEGTNEKLFF
NA | NA | TRBJ1-6 | TRBV19 | TGTGCCAGTAGTCCCCGCGGGGGGACTCTGAGCTCCTATAATTCACCCCTCCACTTT | CASSPRGGTLSSYNSPLHF
NA | NA | TRBJ1-2 | TRBV4-1 | TGCGCCAGCAGCCAAGATAACAGGGCATTCTATGGCTACACCTTC | CASSQDNRAFYGYTF
NA | TRBD2 | TRBJ2-1 | TRBV14 | TGTGCCAGCAGTCTTAGCGGGATTGAGCAGTTCTTC | CASSLSGIEQFF
NA | TRBD2 | TRBJ2-5 | TRBV11-2 | TGTGCCAGCAGCTCCATATACCAGACTAGCGGGAGGGGGGAGACCCAGTACTTC | CASSSIYQTSGRGETQYF
NA | TRBD1 | TRBJ2-7 | TRBV2 | TGTGCCAGCAGTCCCGACAGGGGGATCTACGAGCAGTACTTC | CASSPDRGIYEQYF
NA | TRBD2 | TRBJ2-1 | TRBV7-3 | TGTGCCAGCAGCTTAGAGGGTTTAGCGGGCTACAATGAGCAGTTCTTC | CASSLEGLAGYNEQFF
NA | NA | TRBJ1-1 | TRBV18 | TGTGCCAGCTCACCCTCAGTTGCGGGGACTGAAGCTTTCTTT | CASSPSVAGTEAFF
few | NA | TRBJ1-2 | TRBV28 | TGTGCCAGCAGATCCTCCGGGACCACAAAAGGGAGGGGCTACACCTTC | CASRSSGTTKGRGYTF
NA | TRBD1 | TRBJ2-1 | TRBV7-2 | TGTGCCAGCAGCTTGACAGGGCCCTACAATGAGCAGTTCTTC | CASSLTGPYNEQFF
few | NA | TRBJ1-1 | TRBV5-6 | TGTGCCAGCAGCTTCGGGATACAGGGAACTGAAGCTTTCTTT | CASSFGIQGTEAFF
NA | NA | TRBJ2-1 | TRBV4-1 | TGCGCCAGCAGCCAAGTTTACTCGGGAGCAGGGGAGCAGTTCTTC | CASSQVYSGAGEQFF
NA | TRBD1 | TRBJ2-1 | TRBV27 | TGTGCCAGCACCGCCCTTACCGGGACAGGGGTATACAATGAGCAGTTCTTC | CASTALTGTGVYNEQFF
NA | NA | TRBJ1-1 | TRBV30 | TGTGCCTGGAGTTATAACAGTGAAGCTTTCTTT | CAWSYNSEAFF
few | NA | TRBJ2-6 | TRBV5-1 | TGCGCCAGCAGGAGGAACCCGTCTGGGGCCAACGTCCTGACTTTC | CASRRNPSGANVLTF
NA | TRBD2 | TRBJ2-4 | TRBV6-1 | TGTGCCAGCAGTGAAGCGCTTCGGGGAGGGATAGCCAAAAACATTCAGTACTTC | CASSEALRGGIAKNIQYF